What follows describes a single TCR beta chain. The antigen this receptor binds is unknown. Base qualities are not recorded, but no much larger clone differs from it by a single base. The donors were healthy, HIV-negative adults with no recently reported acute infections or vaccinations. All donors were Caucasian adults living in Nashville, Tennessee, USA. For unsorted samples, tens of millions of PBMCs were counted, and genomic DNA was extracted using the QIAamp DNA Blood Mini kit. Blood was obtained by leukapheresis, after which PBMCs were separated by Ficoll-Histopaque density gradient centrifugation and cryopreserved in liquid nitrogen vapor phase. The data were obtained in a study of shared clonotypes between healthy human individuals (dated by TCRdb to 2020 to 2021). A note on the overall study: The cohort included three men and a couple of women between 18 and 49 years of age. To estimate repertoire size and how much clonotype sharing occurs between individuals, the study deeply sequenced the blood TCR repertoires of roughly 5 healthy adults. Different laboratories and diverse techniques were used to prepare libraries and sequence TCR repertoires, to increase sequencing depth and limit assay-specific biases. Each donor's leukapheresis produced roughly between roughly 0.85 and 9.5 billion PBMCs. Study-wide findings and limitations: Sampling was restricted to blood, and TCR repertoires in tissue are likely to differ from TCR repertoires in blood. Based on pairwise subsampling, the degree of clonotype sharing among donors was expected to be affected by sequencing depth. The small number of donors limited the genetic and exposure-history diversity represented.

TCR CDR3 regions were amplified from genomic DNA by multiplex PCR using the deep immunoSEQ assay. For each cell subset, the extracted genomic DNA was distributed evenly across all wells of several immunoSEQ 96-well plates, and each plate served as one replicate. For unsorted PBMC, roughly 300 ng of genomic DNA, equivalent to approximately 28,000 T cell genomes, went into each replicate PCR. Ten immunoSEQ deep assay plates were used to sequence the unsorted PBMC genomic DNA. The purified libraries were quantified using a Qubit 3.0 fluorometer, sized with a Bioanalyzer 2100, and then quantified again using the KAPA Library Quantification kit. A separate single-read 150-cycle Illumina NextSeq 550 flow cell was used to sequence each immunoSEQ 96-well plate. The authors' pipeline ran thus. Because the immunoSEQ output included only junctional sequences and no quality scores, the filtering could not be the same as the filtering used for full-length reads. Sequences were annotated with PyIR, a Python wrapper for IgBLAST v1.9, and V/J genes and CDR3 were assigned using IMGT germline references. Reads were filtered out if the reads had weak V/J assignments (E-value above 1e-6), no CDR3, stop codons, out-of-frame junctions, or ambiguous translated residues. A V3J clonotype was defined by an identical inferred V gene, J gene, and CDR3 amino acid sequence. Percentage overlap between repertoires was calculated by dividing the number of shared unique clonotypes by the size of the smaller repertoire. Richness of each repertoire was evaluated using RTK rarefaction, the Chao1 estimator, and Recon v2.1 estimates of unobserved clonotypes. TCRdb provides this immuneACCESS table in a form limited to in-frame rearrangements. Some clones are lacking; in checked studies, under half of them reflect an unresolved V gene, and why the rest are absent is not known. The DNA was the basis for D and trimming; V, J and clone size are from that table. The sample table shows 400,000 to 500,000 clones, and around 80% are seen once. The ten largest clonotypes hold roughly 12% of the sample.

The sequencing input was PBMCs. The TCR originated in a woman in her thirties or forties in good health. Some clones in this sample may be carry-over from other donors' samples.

Read as DNA, the sequence is TGTGCCAGCAGACAGACCGTAGCGGTACAAGGCACAGATACGCAGTATTTT. The encoded protein is CASRQTVAVQGTDTQYF. The rearrangement joined TRBV28 to TRBJ2-3; tentative D gene TRBD2, with 6 bases matching. According to the germline V gene, CDR1 reads MDHEN and CDR2 reads SYDVKM. V gives up 6 bases and J gives up 1 base, and the segment between their germline ends measures 20 bases. CDR3 length: 17 amino acids, cysteine to phenylalanine. Of all the DNA, just the CDR3 is kept, 51 bases in frame from base 1.